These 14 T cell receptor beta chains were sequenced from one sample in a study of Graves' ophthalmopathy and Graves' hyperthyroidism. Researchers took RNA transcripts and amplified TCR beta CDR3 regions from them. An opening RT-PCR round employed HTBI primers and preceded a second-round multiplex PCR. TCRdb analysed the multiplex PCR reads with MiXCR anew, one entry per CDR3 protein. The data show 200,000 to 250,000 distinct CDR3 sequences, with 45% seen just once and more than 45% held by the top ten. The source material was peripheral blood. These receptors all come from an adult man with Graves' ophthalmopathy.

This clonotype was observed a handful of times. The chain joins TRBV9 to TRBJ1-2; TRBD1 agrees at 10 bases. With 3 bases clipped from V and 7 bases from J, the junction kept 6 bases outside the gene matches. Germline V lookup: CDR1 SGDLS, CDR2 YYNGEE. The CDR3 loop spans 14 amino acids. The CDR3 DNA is TGTGCCAGCAGCGCAACGACAGGGGGCTCTGGCTACACCTTC. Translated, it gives CASSATTGGSGYTF.

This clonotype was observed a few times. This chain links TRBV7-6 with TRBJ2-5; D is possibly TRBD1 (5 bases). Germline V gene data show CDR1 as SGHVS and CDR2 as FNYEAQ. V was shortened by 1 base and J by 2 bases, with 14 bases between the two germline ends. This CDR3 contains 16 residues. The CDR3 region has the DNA TGTGCCAGCAGCTTAGGCCGAATGGGGCTACAAGAGACCCAGTACTTC. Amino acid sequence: CASSLGRMGLQETQYF.

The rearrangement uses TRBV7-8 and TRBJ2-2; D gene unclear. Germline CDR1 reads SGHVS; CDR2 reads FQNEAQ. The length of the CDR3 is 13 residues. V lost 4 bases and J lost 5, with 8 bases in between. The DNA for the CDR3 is TGTGCCAGCAGCTCCATCGGGACCGGGGAGCTGTTTTTT. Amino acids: CASSSIGTGELFF.

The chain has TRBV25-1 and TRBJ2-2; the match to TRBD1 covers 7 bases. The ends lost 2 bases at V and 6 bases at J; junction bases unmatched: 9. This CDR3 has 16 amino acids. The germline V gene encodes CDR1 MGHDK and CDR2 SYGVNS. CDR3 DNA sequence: TGTGCCAGCAGTGAACCACAGGGGTTGCTGCCCGGGGAGCTGTTTTTT. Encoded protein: CASSEPQGLLPGELFF.

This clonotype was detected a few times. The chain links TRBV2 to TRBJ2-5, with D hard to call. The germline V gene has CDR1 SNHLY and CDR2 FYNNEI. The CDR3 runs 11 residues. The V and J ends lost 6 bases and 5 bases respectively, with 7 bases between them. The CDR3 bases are TGTGCCAGCAGAGGTGACGAGACCCAGTACTTC. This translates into CASRGDETQYF.

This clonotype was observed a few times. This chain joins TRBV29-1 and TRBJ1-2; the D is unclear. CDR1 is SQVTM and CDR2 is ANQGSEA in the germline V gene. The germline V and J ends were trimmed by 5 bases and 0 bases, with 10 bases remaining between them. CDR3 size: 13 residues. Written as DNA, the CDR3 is TGCAGCGTTTCAGGACTAGCTAACTATGGCTACACCTTC. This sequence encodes CSVSGLANYGYTF.

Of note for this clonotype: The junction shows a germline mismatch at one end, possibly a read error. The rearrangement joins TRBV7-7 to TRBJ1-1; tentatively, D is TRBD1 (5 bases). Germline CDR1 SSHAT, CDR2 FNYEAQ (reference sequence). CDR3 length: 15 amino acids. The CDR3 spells CASSLAPGGNTEAFF. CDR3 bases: TGTGCTAGCAGCTTAGCGCCGGGGGGGAACACTGAAGCTTTCTTT.

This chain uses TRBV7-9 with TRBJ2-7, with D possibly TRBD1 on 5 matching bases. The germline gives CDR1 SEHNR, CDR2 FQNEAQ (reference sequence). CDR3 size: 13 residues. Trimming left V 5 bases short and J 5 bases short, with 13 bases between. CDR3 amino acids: CASSRSGRDEQYF. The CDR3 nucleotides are TGTGCCAGCAGCCGGTCGGGCAGGGACGAGCAGTACTTC.

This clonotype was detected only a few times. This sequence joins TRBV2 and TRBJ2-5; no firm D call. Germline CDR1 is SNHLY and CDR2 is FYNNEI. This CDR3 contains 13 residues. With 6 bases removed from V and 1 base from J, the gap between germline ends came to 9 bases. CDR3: CASRTGTQETQYF. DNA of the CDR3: TGTGCCAGCAGGACGGGCACCCAAGAGACCCAGTACTTC. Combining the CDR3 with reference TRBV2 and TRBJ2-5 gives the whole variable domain EPEVTQTPSHQVTQMGQEVILRCVPISNHLYFYWYRQILGQKVEFLVSFYNNEISEKSEIFDDQFSVERPDGSNFTLKIRSTKLEDSAMYFCASRTGTQETQYFGPGTRLLVL.

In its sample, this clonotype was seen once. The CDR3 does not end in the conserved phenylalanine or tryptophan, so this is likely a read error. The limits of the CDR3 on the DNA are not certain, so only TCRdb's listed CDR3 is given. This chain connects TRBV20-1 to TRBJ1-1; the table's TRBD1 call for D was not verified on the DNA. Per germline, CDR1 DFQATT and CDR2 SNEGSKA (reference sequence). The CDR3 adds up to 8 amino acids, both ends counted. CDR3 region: CSARSTGI.

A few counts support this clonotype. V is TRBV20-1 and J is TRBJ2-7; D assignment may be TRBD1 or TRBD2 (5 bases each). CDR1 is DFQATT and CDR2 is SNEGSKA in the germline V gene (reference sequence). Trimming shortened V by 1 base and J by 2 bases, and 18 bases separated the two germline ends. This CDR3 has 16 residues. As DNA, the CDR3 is TGCAGTGCTAGAGGTAAAAGCGGCAGGGACCCCTACGAGCAGTACTTC. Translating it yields CSARGKSGRDPYEQYF.

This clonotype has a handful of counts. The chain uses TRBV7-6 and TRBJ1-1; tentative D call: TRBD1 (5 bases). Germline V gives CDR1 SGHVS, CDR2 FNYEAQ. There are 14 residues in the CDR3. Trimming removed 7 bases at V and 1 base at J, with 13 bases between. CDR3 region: CASKKFTGNTEAFF. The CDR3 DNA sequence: TGTGCCAGCAAAAAATTCACAGGGAACACTGAAGCTTTCTTT. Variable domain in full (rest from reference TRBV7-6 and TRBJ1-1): GAGVSQSPRYKVTKRGQDVALRCDPISGHVSLYWYRQALGQGPEFLTYFNYEAQQDKSGLPNDRFSAERPEGSISTLTIQRTEQRDSAMYRCASKKFTGNTEAFFGQGTRLTVV.

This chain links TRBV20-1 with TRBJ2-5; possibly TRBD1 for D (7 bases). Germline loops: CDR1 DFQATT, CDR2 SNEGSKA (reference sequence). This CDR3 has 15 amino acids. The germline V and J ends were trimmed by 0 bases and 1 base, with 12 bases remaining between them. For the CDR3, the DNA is TGCAGTGCTAGAGATGGGCGGGACAGCCAAGAGACCCAGTACTTC. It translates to CSARDGRDSQETQYF.

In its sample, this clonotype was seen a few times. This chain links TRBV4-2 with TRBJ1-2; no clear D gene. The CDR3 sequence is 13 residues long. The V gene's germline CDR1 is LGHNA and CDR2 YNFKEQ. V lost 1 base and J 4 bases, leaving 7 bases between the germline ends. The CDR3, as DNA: TGTGCCAGCAGCCAAGGGTCCACCTATGGCTACACCTTC. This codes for CASSQGSTYGYTF.